The T cell receptor (beta chain) under discussion was sequenced for a study of blood T cells in healthy people across ages. Regarding the study as a whole: More naive CD4+ cells and higher diversity were found in long-lived than in aged donors.

Per sample, a minimum of 7 million PBMCs were isolated. With V trimmed by 3 bases and J by 7 bases, 6 bases remained unmatched. The CDR3 loop spans 14 amino acids. Germline V lookup: CDR1 DFQATT, CDR2 SNEGSKA (reference sequence). This clonotype has only a few counts. Its antigen is unknown. Using a J-beta primer mix together with a sample-barcoded 5' primer, a second PCR was run for about 6 to 11 cycles. MiXCR, run by TCRdb on the 5' RACE reads, gives a single entry per CDR3 protein. The data hold more than 1.4 million distinct CDR3 sequences, with around 42% observed a single time. This receptor was taken from a woman aged 18 to 35 in good health. The specimen was blood. This sequence joins TRBV20-1 and TRBJ1-6, with 7 bases identical to TRBD1. The CDR3 protein is CSARRDSGNSPLHF. The DNA of the CDR3 is TGCAGTGCTAGGCGGGACAGCGGGAATTCACCCCTCCACTTT.